This TCR beta chain was obtained from a study of response to subunit inactivated influenza vaccine. From the RT-PCR reads, TCRdb called clonotypes with MiXCR, one entry per CDR3 protein. The table has a few hundred thousand distinct CDR3 sequences, 14% seen once. The length of the CDR3 is 16 residues. V lost 0 bases, J lost 5 bases, and 18 bases lay in between. CDR1 and CDR2 from the germline V gene are SGHRS and YFSETQ. Overall study results and limits: Authors suggested few new T cells are recruited by each seasonal influenza vaccination.

This clonotype was counted a few times. Its antigen is currently unknown. The sample in question was PBMCs from blood, obtained roughly 12 days after vaccination. The chain is built from TRBV5-1 and TRBJ2-7; D might be TRBD2 (5 bases). This receptor was identified in a man in his fifties who received an inactivated influenza vaccine. The CDR3 region has the DNA TGCGCCAGCAGCTTGGGGGCCACCTTTGAGAGGGACGAGCAGTACTTC. Residues: CASSLGATFERDEQYF.